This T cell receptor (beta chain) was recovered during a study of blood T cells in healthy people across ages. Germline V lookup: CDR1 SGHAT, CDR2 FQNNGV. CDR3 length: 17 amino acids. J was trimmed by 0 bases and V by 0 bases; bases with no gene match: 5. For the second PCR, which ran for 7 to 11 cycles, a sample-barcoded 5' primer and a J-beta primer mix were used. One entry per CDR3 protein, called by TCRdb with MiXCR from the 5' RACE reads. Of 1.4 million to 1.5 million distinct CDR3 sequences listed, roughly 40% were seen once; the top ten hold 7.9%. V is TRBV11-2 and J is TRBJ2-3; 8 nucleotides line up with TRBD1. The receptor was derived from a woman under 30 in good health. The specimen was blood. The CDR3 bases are TGTGCCAGCAGCTTAGATCTGTGGGACAGGAGCACAGATACGCAGTATTTT. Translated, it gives CASSLDLWDRSTDTQYF.